These 29 T cell receptor beta chains share one sample of origin, sequenced in a study of blood T cells in healthy people across ages. A J-beta primer mix and a sample-barcoded 5' primer were used in a second PCR of about 7 to 12 cycles. TCRdb re-called the 5' RACE reads with MiXCR, one entry per CDR3 protein. In the table there are more than 650,000 distinct CDR3 sequences, about 53% of which are singletons. Sequenced input: blood. These receptor sequences come from an elderly man in good health.

The chain couples TRBV28 to TRBJ2-1; 10 positions match TRBD1. This CDR3 has 13 amino acids. The V and J ends lost 5 bases and 10 bases, in that order; junction bases with no gene match: 5. Germline values: CDR1 MDHEN, CDR2 SYDVKM. The CDR3 DNA reads as TGTGCCAGCAGTGAGCGGACAGGGGGGGAGCAGTTCTTC. Translated, it gives CASSERTGGEQFF.

This clonotype was recorded a few times. This chain links TRBV29-1 with TRBJ2-3, with TRBD1 matching over 7 bases. Trimming took 6 bases from V and 4 from J; bases not matched to a gene: 10. Germline loops: CDR1 SQVTM, CDR2 ANQGSEA. There are 14 residues in the CDR3. The CDR3 DNA follows: TGCAGCGTCCTTAGACAGGGAAGGGCAGATACGCAGTATTTT. It translates to CSVLRQGRADTQYF.

This clonotype occurred a few times. The V and J genes are TRBV29-1 and TRBJ1-2; 8 positions agree with TRBD1. Trimming removed 4 bases from V and 8 bases from J; junction bases left unmatched: 6. CDR1 and CDR2 from the germline V gene are SQVTM and ANQGSEA. The CDR3 length is 12 residues. CDR3 in amino acids: CSVVDRAMGYTF. The DNA for the CDR3 is TGCAGCGTTGTGGACAGGGCGATGGGCTACACCTTC.

The V and J genes are TRBV15 and TRBJ1-6; maybe TRBD1 (6 bases). Trimming removed 5 bases at V and 7 bases at J, with 12 bases between. The CDR3 extends over 14 amino acids. Per germline, CDR1 LNHNV and CDR2 YYDKDF (reference sequence). CDR3 in DNA: TGTGCCACCAGCGGTGGACAGCTCAATTCACCCCTCCACTTT. Translation gives CATSGGQLNSPLHF.

The chain carries TRBV20-1 and TRBJ1-5; 7 bases are a match to TRBD1. The germline V gene has CDR1 DFQATT and CDR2 SNEGSKA (reference sequence). The CDR3 is 13 amino acids. The V gene end was trimmed by 6 bases and the J gene end by 10 bases; junction bases not matched to a gene: 12. DNA for the CDR3: TGCAGTGCATCCGGGACAGAGGATTATCCCCAGCATTTT. This sequence encodes CSASGTEDYPQHF.

The V call is TRBV10-3, the J call TRBJ1-1; D call uncertain. The CDR3 consists of 14 residues. CDR1 ENHRY and CDR2 SYGVKD come from the germline V gene. The ends were cut back, 2 bases at V and 0 bases at J, with 7 bases in the middle. CDR3 nucleotides: TGTGCCATCAGTGAGGCCCGATTGAACACTGAAGCTTTCTTT. Protein: CAISEARLNTEAFF.

The chain is built from TRBV9 and TRBJ2-5; TRBD1 might be the D (6 bases). This CDR3 is 15 amino acids long. CDR1 and CDR2 (germline): SGDLS, YYNGEE. V lost 2 bases, J lost 1 base, and 12 bases lay in between. This CDR3 reads CASSVGQISQETQYF. The CDR3, as DNA: TGTGCCAGCAGCGTCGGACAGATTTCCCAAGAGACCCAGTACTTC.

The chain has TRBV2 and TRBJ2-3; a weak D match, TRBD1 (6 bases). Germline V CDR1 and CDR2: SNHLY, FYNNEI. The CDR3 runs to 15 residues. Trimming pared 6 bases from V and 4 bases from J, leaving 17 bases between. CDR3 DNA sequence: TGTGCCAGCAGGAACCGGGACATGCCGGCAGATACGCAGTATTTT. As protein: CASRNRDMPADTQYF.

J is TRBJ2-3 and V is TRBV6-6; D gene unclear. The CDR3 extends over 11 amino acids. CDR1 and CDR2 (germline): MNHNY, SVGAGI (reference sequence). Trimming shortened V by 6 bases and J by 14 bases, and 15 bases separated the two germline ends. For the CDR3, the DNA is TGTGCCAGCAGCTACCACAGATACGCGTATTTT. Translating it yields CASSYHRYAYF.

The chain joins TRBV5-1 to TRBJ1-5, with a possible D match to TRBD1 (6 bases). In germline, CDR1 is SGHRS, CDR2 YFSETQ. This CDR3 comprises 15 residues. Trimming removed 8 bases at V and 0 bases at J, with 15 bases between. CDR3 in DNA: TGCGCCAGGACCAGACAGGAAGATAGCAATCAGCCCCAGCATTTT. It translates to CARTRQEDSNQPQHF.

CDR3 loop: CSARDGARQGRAYNEQFF. The CDR3 bases are TGCAGTGCTAGAGATGGGGCCCGTCAGGGACGGGCCTACAATGAGCAGTTCTTC. The V gene is TRBV20-1, the J gene TRBJ2-1; D may match TRBD1 or TRBD2 (5 bases each). The germline gives CDR1 DFQATT, CDR2 SNEGSKA (reference sequence). This CDR3 is built from 18 residues. Between the trimmed V and J ends, which lost 0 bases and 2 bases, there was a span of 20 bases.

This rearrangement joins TRBV14 to TRBJ1-2; the D is unclear. V was pared by 0 bases and J by 5 bases, with 7 bases between. This CDR3 is built from 13 residues. From germline, CDR1 is SGHDN and CDR2 FVKESK. The CDR3 is CASSQDAGYGYTF. DNA for the CDR3: TGTGCCAGCAGCCAAGATGCAGGTTATGGCTACACCTTC.

This clonotype was seen a few times. V and J are TRBV7-2 and TRBJ2-5; 11 bases are a match to TRBD2. Germline V gene lookup returns CDR1 SGHTA and CDR2 FQGNSA. This CDR3 region has 17 residues. The V gene end was trimmed by 5 bases and the J gene end by 5 bases; junction bases not matched to a gene: 13. This CDR3 is CASSHVVAGGARETQYF. CDR3 nucleotide sequence: TGTGCCAGCAGCCACGTGGTAGCGGGAGGGGCACGGGAGACCCAGTACTTC.

This clonotype was picked up a small number of times. This chain links TRBV20-1 with TRBJ1-2; possibly TRBD1 for D (6 bases). The CDR3 extends over 14 amino acids. In germline, CDR1 is DFQATT, CDR2 SNEGSKA (reference sequence). V dropped 2 bases and J dropped 8 bases, with 18 bases sitting between them. CDR3: CSARLPRGAEGYTF. For the CDR3, the DNA is TGCAGTGCTAGATTACCTAGGGGGGCGGAAGGCTACACCTTC.

This clonotype appeared a few times. The chain combines TRBV12-3 or TRBV12-4 with TRBJ2-3, with TRBD2 identical over 9 bases. This CDR3 spans 16 amino acids. The V and J ends lost 3 bases and 14 bases, in that order; junction bases with no gene match: 18. The CDR3 nucleotides are TGTGCCAGCAGTTTGCGGCTAGCGGGGTCCATCAGAGACGCGTATTTT. It specifies CASSLRLAGSIRDAYF.

This clonotype showed up many times. The chain has TRBV29-1 and TRBJ2-7; D unresolved. The CDR3 runs 11 residues. V lost 1 base, J lost 3 bases, and 4 bases lay in between. Germline assignment: CDR1 SQVTM and CDR2 ANQGSEA. This CDR3 is CSVEAGYEQYF. CDR3 coding DNA: TGCAGCGTTGAAGCGGGCTACGAGCAGTACTTC.

The chain is built from TRBV3-1 and TRBJ1-2, with TRBD1 matching 7 bases. Germline-derived CDR1 and CDR2 are LGHDT and YNNKEL (reference sequence). This CDR3 is 16 amino acids long. The V segment lost 1 base and the J segment 6 bases; nucleotides outside the gene matches: 11. Here the CDR3 DNA reads TGTGCCAGCAGCCAAGTGGCAGGGGACAGAGGCCATGGCTACACCTTC. It codes for CASSQVAGDRGHGYTF.

The chain has TRBV5-1 and TRBJ2-3; TRBD2 matches at 8 bases. Trimming took 1 base from V and 0 from J; bases not matched to a gene: 7. Germline V lookup: CDR1 SGHRS, CDR2 YFSETQ. The CDR3 spans 17 residues. CDR3 amino acids: CASSLPSGRPSTDTQYF. The CDR3 DNA is TGCGCCAGCAGCTTGCCTAGCGGGCGGCCTAGCACAGATACGCAGTATTTT. Looking up the rest from reference TRBV5-1 and TRBJ2-3 gives the full variable domain: KAGVTQTPRYLIKTRGQQVTLSCSPISGHRSVSWYQQTPGQGLQFLFEYFSETQRNKGNFPGRFSGRQFSNSRSEMNVSTLELGDSALYLCASSLPSGRPSTDTQYFGPGTRLTVL.

This clonotype came up a few times. The V call is TRBV21-1, the J call TRBJ2-4; TRBD1, the table's D call, was not compared with the DNA. The J call may be faulty, since TRBJ2-7 better matches the DNA end. TRBV21-1 is a pseudogene. This CDR3 region has 14 residues. CDR3 coding DNA: TGTGCCAGCAGCCCCCCGAGCGGTACCTACGAGCAGTACTTC. It codes for CASSPPSGTYEQYF.

This chain connects TRBV4-1 to TRBJ2-2; 9 bases are shared with TRBD1. The length of the CDR3 is 16 residues. Germline V lookup: CDR1 MGHRA, CDR2 YSYEKL. The V and J ends lost 4 bases and 1 base, in that order; junction bases with no gene match: 4. CDR3 amino acids: CASSLRTGVNTGELFF. In nucleotides, the CDR3 is TGCGCCAGCAGCCTTCGGACAGGGGTGAACACCGGGGAGCTGTTTTTT.

The chain couples TRBV7-9 to TRBJ2-3; 11 nucleotides line up with TRBD2. The CDR3 contains 16 residues. After removal of 5 bases from V and 14 bases from J, the junction contained 18 bases not matched to a gene. CDR1 is SEHNR, CDR2 FQNEAQ, per germline (reference sequence). The CDR3 loop is CASSISGRARHRDAYF. The CDR3 DNA sequence: TGTGCCAGCAGCATTAGCGGGAGGGCCCGGCACAGAGACGCGTATTTT.

This chain connects TRBV3-1 to TRBJ2-5, with D uncertain. The V gene's germline CDR1 is LGHDT and CDR2 YNNKEL (reference sequence). Trimming left V 0 bases short and J 11 bases short, with 22 bases between. The CDR3 runs to 16 residues. CDR3 sequence: CASSQDPGRSQESQYF. The DNA of the CDR3 is TGTGCCAGCAGCCAAGATCCTGGCAGGAGCCAAGAGAGTCAGTACTTC.

To note about this clonotype: At one of its ends the junction is not consistent with the germline gene, which may arise from a read error. The chain has TRBV6-5 and TRBJ2-2, with a weak D call TRBD2 (6 bases). Looked up from germline, CDR1 is MNHEY and CDR2 is SVGAGI. This CDR3 has 15 amino acids. The CDR3 sequence is CASTPGLRNTGELFF. The CDR3 DNA reads TGTGCCAGTACCCCGGGACTCAGGAACACGGGGGAGCTGTTTTTT.

This sequence joins TRBV12-3 or TRBV12-4 and TRBJ2-1; no reliable D call. Trimming removed 7 bases from V and 7 bases from J, with 17 bases in between. The CDR3 is made up of 14 amino acids. The DNA for the CDR3 is TGTGCCAGCAATCGACAACGAGTGACGAATGAGCAGTTCTTC. This translates into CASNRQRVTNEQFF.

The chain combines TRBV6-1 with TRBJ2-3; 7 bases fit TRBD1. With 4 bases clipped from V and 14 bases from J, the junction kept 12 bases outside the gene matches. This CDR3 is 13 amino acids long. Germline V lookup: CDR1 MNHNS, CDR2 SASEGT. The CDR3 DNA reads TGTGCCAGCAGTGGACGCAGGGACAGATACGCGTATTTT. Protein sequence: CASSGRRDRYAYF.

The chain is built from TRBV20-1 and TRBJ2-1; 9 bases align to TRBD2. Germline CDR1 DFQATT, CDR2 SNEGSKA (reference sequence). Germline trimming cut 0 bases from V and 10 bases from J; bases unmatched to any gene: 7. The CDR3 is 14 amino acids. In DNA form, the CDR3 reads TGCAGTGCTAGAGATGAAGGGACTAGCCCCGAGCAGTTCTTC. Protein sequence: CSARDEGTSPEQFF.

This clonotype was seen a handful of times. This sequence joins TRBV5-1 and TRBJ1-1, with 12 bases aligning to TRBD1. CDR3 length: 17 amino acids. The germline gives CDR1 SGHRS, CDR2 YFSETQ. Losses at the gene ends were 4 bases for V and 8 bases for J; bases not matched to a gene: 15. The CDR3 reads CASSERSSGTGGAEAFF. CDR3 coding DNA: TGCGCCAGCAGCGAAAGAAGCTCCGGGACAGGGGGCGCGGAAGCTTTCTTT. The variable domain in full, completed from reference TRBV5-1 and TRBJ1-1, reads KAGVTQTPRYLIKTRGQQVTLSCSPISGHRSVSWYQQTPGQGLQFLFEYFSETQRNKGNFPGRFSGRQFSNSRSEMNVSTLELGDSALYLCASSERSSGTGGAEAFFGQGTRLTVV.

The chain has TRBV20-1 and TRBJ2-7; the match to TRBD2 covers 8 bases. Trimming removed 3 bases from V and 1 base from J; junction bases left unmatched: 11. Germline V CDR1 and CDR2: DFQATT, SNEGSKA (reference sequence). This CDR3 has 16 residues. CDR3 loop: CSASPLAGTLSYEQYF. The DNA for the CDR3 is TGCAGTGCTAGTCCGCTAGCGGGTACCCTGTCCTACGAGCAGTACTTC.

This clonotype was picked up one time. This chain joins TRBV15 and TRBJ2-7; possibly TRBD1 for D (6 bases). The germline V gene encodes CDR1 LNHNV and CDR2 YYDKDF (reference sequence). The CDR3 consists of 14 residues. The germline V and J ends were trimmed by 3 bases and 2 bases, with 11 bases remaining between them. The CDR3 DNA reads as TGTGCCACCAGCAGGGACAGCACAACCTACGAGCAGTACTTC. This translates into CATSRDSTTYEQYF. Filled out from reference TRBV15 and TRBJ2-7, the complete variable domain reads DAMVIQNPRYQVTQFGKPVTLSCSQTLNHNVMYWYQQKSSQAPKLLFHYYDKDFNNEADTPDNFQSRRPNTSFCFLDIRSPGLGDTAMYLCATSRDSTTYEQYFGPGTRLTVT.